This TCR beta chain is from a study of T cell changes during pregnancy in multiple sclerosis (dated by TCRdb to the late 2010s). In terms of the full investigation: Changes in the T cell repertoire over the course of pregnancy were examined in this study in women with multiple sclerosis.

The CDR3, cysteine through phenylalanine, is 16 amino acids long. Here the CDR3 DNA is all that survives: 48 bases in frame from base 1. CDR1 and CDR2 are read off the germline V gene as MGHRA and YSYEKL. Ends trimmed: V by 0 bases, J by 2 bases; bases unmatched to a gene: 2. On this clone: Its antigen remains undetermined. Base-call qualities are not available, and no considerably larger clone is one nucleotide away.

Libraries were constructed by the immunoSEQ multiplex PCR assay. TCRdb carries this immuneACCESS record with in-frame sequences only. Its versions omit some clonotypes, under half of them owing to an unresolved V gene in the studies checked, with the rest unexplained. The sample table shows some 50,000 clones, and just over 90% are seen once. 0.2% of the sample rests with the top ten. The sample in question was CD4+ T cells from peripheral blood mononuclear cells, obtained in the second trimester of pregnancy. In this chain, TRBV4-1 is recombined with TRBJ2-3, with TRBD2 matching 10 junction bases. The TCR was taken from a female donor with multiple sclerosis, enrolled in a pregnancy study. The nucleotides read TGCGCCAGCAGCCAAGAACTAGCGGGACCCACAGATACGCAGTATTTT. It codes for CASSQELAGPTDTQYF.